These 17 T cell receptor beta chains were sequenced from one sample in a study of shared clonotypes between healthy human individuals. Assay used: immunoSEQ multiplex PCR; TCRdb lists only in-frame clones, some missing. The sample contains 2,100,000 or so clones, around 95% of which appear only once. The sequencing sample was made of naive CD4+ T cells sorted from blood. Subset here: CD45RA+ positively selected. These receptors were taken from a man in his late teens or twenties in good health.

This chain connects TRBV19 to TRBJ1-1, with D possibly matching TRBD1 (5 bases). The germline V and J ends were trimmed by 6 bases and 0 bases, with 17 bases remaining between them. The CDR3 runs to 16 residues. Germline assignment: CDR1 LNHDA and CDR2 SQIVND (reference sequence). CDR3 amino acids: CASRNPGLPMNTEAFF. The CDR3 nucleotides are TGTGCCAGTAGAAACCCGGGGCTCCCCATGAACACTGAAGCTTTCTTT.

The CDR3 nucleotides are TGTGCCACCAACCAGCAGCCGGGACTAGCGGGACAGGGGCAGTTCTTC. Protein sequence: CATNQQPGLAGQGQFF. J is TRBJ2-1 and V is TRBV10-3, with 13 bases that match TRBD2. The CDR3 runs 16 residues. V trimming: 10 bases; J trimming: 12 bases; junction bases outside the gene matches: 18. CDR1 is ENHRY and CDR2 is SYGVKD in the germline V gene.

V and J are TRBV11-2 and TRBJ2-7; the D is unclear. Germline V gene lookup returns CDR1 SGHAT and CDR2 FQNNGV. The CDR3 is 13 amino acids. The V end was cut by 2 bases, the J end by 3 bases, with 8 bases between. CDR3 loop: CASSLLTHYEQYF. The CDR3, as DNA: TGTGCCAGCAGCTTATTAACCCACTACGAGCAGTACTTC.

This clone was observed a single time. The chain is built from TRBV11-2 and TRBJ1-4; D may be TRBD1 (6 bases). This CDR3 has 17 amino acids. Germline CDR1 is SGHAT and CDR2 is FQNNGV. V gave up 0 bases and J gave up 7 bases, with 18 bases separating them. The CDR3 DNA reads TGTGCCAGCAGCTTAGAGGGGCCGGGGGCGAGGGGTGAAAAACTGTTTTTT. Translated, it gives CASSLEGPGARGEKLFF.

Only one count was recorded for this clone. V usage is TRBV5-4 and J usage is TRBJ2-7; 10 bases map to TRBD1. The germline V gene encodes CDR1 SGHNT and CDR2 YYREEE (reference sequence). V dropped 1 base and J dropped 0; count of bases not matched to a gene: 10. CDR3 length equals 18 residues. In DNA form, the CDR3 reads TGTGCCAGCAGCTTGTTTCGGGGACAGGGGAAGAGCTCCTACGAGCAGTACTTC. Translating gives CASSLFRGQGKSSYEQYF.

In regard to this clone: Germline is not matched at one junction end, which may reflect a read error. V gene TRBV7-7 combines with J gene TRBJ2-3; D gene uncertain. From germline, CDR1 is SSHAT and CDR2 FNYEAQ (reference sequence). The CDR3 is made up of 15 amino acids. CDR3 in amino acids: CASSLARSGADTQYF. The CDR3 bases are TGTGCTAGCAGCTTAGCCAGGTCCGGCGCAGATACGCAGTATTTT.

This clone was seen a single time. The genes are TRBV11-2 and TRBJ2-7; TRBD1 is a possible D gene (6 bases). Germline CDR1 is SGHAT and CDR2 is FQNNGV. V was cut by 6 bases and J by 6 bases, with 18 bases left in between. This CDR3 is built from 14 residues. In DNA, the CDR3 is TGTGCCAGCAGATCCAACCAGGGGCTCGGCGAGCAGTACTTC. It translates to CASRSNQGLGEQYF.

The chain combines TRBV2 with TRBJ2-4; D is unresolved. Per the germline V gene, CDR1 is SNHLY and CDR2 is FYNNEI. CDR3 length: 12 residues. Trimming stripped 10 bases from V and 2 bases from J, with 9 bases between. CDR3 nucleotide sequence: TGTGCCAACGTTGGAACCAAAAACATTCAGTACTTC. It specifies CANVGTKNIQYF.

Here the CDR3 reads CASTPARGSPLHF. CDR3 in DNA: TGTGCCAGCACCCCCGCCAGGGGTTCACCCCTCCACTTT. This chain uses TRBV19 with TRBJ1-6; D is possibly TRBD1 (6 bases). CDR1 is LNHDA and CDR2 is SQIVND in the germline V gene (reference sequence). Trimming shortened V by 9 bases and J by 9 bases, and 15 bases separated the two germline ends. This CDR3 is 13 amino acids long.

The rearrangement uses TRBV27 and TRBJ2-4, with D perhaps matching TRBD1 (5 bases). The CDR3 loop spans 15 amino acids. The V gene's germline CDR1 is MNHEY and CDR2 SMNVEV (reference sequence). The V end was cut by 2 bases, the J end by 3 bases, with 11 bases between. CDR3 sequence: CASSLMGTGKNIQYF. CDR3 DNA sequence: TGTGCCAGCAGTTTAATGGGAACAGGCAAAAACATTCAGTACTTC.

The CDR3 spells CASSATGTGADTEAFF. As DNA, the CDR3 is TGTGCCAGCAGTGCTACCGGGACAGGGGCGGACACTGAAGCTTTCTTT. The gene calls are TRBV28 and TRBJ1-1; 10 bases are a match to TRBD1. The J segment lost 3 bases and the V segment lost 5 bases, leaving 9 bases of the junction unmatched. The CDR3 spans 16 residues. From germline, CDR1 is MDHEN and CDR2 SYDVKM.

Details on this clone: Other DNA sequences within the sample encode an identical CDR3. The genes are TRBV6-1 and TRBJ2-2; the D gene is possibly TRBD1 (6 bases). In germline, CDR1 is MNHNS, CDR2 SASEGT. V lost 7 bases and J lost 4, with 10 bases in between. The CDR3 is 13 amino acids. The CDR3 reads CASTSGVTGELFF. CDR3 in DNA: TGTGCCAGCACATCAGGGGTCACCGGGGAGCTGTTTTTT.

V gene TRBV19 combines with J gene TRBJ1-2; D is undetermined. The V and J ends lost 2 bases and 4 bases respectively, with 14 bases between them. Germline values: CDR1 LNHDA, CDR2 SQIVND (reference sequence). CDR3 size: 15 residues. CDR3 sequence (DNA): TGTGCCAGTAGTATATTAGGACGGTTTCCCTATGGCTACACCTTC. This encodes CASSILGRFPYGYTF.

The rearrangement joins TRBV28 to TRBJ1-2; D gene unclear. With 5 bases removed from V and 4 bases from J, the gap between germline ends came to 17 bases. The CDR3 loop spans 15 amino acids. Germline V gives CDR1 MDHEN, CDR2 SYDVKM. The DNA of the CDR3 is TGTGCCAGCAGTCCACGGGTGGGATCGGGCTATGGCTACACCTTC. Translation: CASSPRVGSGYGYTF.

This chain uses TRBV4-1 with TRBJ1-2, with D unresolved. The CDR3 is 15 amino acids. Trimming stripped 0 bases from V and 1 base from J, with 9 bases between. Germline values: CDR1 MGHRA, CDR2 YSYEKL. This chain's CDR3 is CASSQESDINYGYTF. CDR3 DNA sequence: TGCGCCAGCAGCCAAGAATCTGACATTAACTATGGCTACACCTTC.

This rearrangement joins TRBV7-2 to TRBJ2-7, with D perhaps assigned TRBD1 or TRBD2 (6 bases each). Germline values: CDR1 SGHTA, CDR2 FQGNSA. The CDR3 consists of 16 residues. The V end lost 1 base, the J end lost 6 bases, and 19 bases lay between the germline ends. The CDR3, as DNA: TGTGCCAGCAGCTTAGATGGGAACAGGGAGGCGCGCGAGCAGTACTTC. Residues: CASSLDGNREAREQYF.

CDR3 region: CASTPDRPRNEQFF. CDR3 DNA: TGCGCCAGCACCCCTGACAGGCCTCGCAATGAGCAGTTCTTC. The V gene is TRBV5-1, the J gene TRBJ2-1, with a tentative D call TRBD1 (6 bases). The V and J ends lost 6 bases and 6 bases respectively, with 16 bases between them. The CDR3 is 14 residues long. CDR1 SGHRS and CDR2 YFSETQ come from the germline V gene.